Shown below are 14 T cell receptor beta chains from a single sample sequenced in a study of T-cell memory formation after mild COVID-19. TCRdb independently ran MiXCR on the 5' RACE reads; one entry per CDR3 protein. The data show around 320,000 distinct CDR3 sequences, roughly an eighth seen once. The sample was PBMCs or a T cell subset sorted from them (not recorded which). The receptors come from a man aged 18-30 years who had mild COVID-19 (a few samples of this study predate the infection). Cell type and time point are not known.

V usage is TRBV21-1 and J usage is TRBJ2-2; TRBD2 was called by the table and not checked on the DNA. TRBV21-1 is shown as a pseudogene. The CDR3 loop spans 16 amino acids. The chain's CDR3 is CASSGVGTTNTGELFF. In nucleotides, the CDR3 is TGTGCCAGCAGCGGGGTGGGGACTACGAACACCGGGGAGCTGTTTTTT.

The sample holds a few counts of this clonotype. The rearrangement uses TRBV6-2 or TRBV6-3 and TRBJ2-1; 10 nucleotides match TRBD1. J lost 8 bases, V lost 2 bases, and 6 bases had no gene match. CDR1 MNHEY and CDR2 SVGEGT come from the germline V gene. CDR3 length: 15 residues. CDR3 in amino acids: CASSYVTGGPYEQFF. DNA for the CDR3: TGTGCCAGCAGTTACGTGACAGGGGGCCCCTATGAGCAGTTCTTC.

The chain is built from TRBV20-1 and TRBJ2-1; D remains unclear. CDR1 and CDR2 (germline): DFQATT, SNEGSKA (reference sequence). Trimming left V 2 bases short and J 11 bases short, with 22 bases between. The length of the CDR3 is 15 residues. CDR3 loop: CSARPPFDGRGQQFF. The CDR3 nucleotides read TGCAGTGCTAGACCCCCATTCGACGGTCGTGGCCAGCAGTTCTTC.

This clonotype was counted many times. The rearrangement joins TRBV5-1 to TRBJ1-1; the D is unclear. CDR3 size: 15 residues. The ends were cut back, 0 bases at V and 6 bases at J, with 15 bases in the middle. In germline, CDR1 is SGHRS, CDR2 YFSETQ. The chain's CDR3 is CASSLDVTLTAEAFF. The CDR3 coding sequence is TGCGCCAGCAGCTTGGATGTCACCCTTACAGCTGAAGCTTTCTTT.

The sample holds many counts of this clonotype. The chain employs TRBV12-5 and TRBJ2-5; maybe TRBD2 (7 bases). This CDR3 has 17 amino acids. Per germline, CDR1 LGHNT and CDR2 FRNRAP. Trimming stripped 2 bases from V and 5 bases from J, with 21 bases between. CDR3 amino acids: CASGLLSGATGRETQYF. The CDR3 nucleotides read TGTGCTAGTGGTTTGCTATCAGGGGCTACCGGGAGGGAGACCCAGTACTTC.

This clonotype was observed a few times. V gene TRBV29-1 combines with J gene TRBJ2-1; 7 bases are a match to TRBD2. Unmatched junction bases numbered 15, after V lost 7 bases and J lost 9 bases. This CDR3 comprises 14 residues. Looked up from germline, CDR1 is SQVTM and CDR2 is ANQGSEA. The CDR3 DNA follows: TGCAGCGCCGGGGGGTCGACAGTCTTCGCTGAGCAGTTCTTC. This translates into CSAGGSTVFAEQFF.

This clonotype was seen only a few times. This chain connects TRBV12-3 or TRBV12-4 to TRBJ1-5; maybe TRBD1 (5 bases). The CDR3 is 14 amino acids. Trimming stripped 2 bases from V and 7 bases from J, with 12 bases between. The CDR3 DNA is TGTGCCAGCAGTTTACAGGGCCGGGTACAGCCCCAGCATTTT. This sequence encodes CASSLQGRVQPQHF.

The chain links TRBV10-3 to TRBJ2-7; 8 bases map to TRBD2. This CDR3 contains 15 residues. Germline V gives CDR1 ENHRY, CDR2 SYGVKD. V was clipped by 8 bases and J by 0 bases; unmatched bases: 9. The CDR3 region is CAIGSGGSSSYEQYV. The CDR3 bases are TGTGCCATCGGCTCGGGAGGGTCAAGCTCCTACGAGCAGTACGTC.

CDR3 in DNA: TGCAGTGCTAAAGGACAGGGCCTAGACGAGCAGTACGTC. This translates into CSAKGQGLDEQYV. The gene calls are TRBV20-1 and TRBJ2-7, with 8 bases matching TRBD1. The CDR3 runs to 13 residues. From germline, CDR1 is DFQATT and CDR2 SNEGSKA (reference sequence). J was trimmed by 5 bases and V by 4 bases; bases with no gene match: 7.

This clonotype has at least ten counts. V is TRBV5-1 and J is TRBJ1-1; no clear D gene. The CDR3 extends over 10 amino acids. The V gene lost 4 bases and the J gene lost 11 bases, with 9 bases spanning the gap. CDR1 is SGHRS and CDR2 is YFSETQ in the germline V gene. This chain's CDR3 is CASSHRPAFF. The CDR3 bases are TGCGCCAGCAGCCACCGCCCGGCTTTCTTT.

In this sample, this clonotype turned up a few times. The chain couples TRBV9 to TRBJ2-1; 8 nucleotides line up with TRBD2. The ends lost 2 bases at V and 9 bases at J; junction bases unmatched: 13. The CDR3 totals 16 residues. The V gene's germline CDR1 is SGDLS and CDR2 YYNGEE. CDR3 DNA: TGTGCCAGCAGCGTCGACGGGGGGGCGTACATAGGTGAGCAGTTCTTC. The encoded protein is CASSVDGGAYIGEQFF.

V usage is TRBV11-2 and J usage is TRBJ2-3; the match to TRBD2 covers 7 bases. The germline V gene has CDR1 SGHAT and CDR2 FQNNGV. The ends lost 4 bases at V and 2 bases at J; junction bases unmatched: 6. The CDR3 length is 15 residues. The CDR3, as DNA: TGTGCCAGCAGCTGGGAGGGGTGGTTCACAGATACGCAGTATTTT. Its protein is CASSWEGWFTDTQYF.

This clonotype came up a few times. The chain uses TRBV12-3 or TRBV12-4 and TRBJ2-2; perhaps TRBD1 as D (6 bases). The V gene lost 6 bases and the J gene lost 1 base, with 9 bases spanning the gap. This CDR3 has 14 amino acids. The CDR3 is CASSETGNTGELFF. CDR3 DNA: TGTGCCAGCAGCGAGACAGGGAACACCGGGGAGCTGTTTTTT.

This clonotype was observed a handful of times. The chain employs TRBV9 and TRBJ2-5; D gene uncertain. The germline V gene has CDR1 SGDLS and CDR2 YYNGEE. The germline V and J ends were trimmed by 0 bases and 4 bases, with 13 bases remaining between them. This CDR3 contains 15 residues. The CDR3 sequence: CASSVGFGYGETQYF. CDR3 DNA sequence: TGTGCCAGCAGCGTAGGTTTTGGGTATGGAGAGACCCAGTACTTC. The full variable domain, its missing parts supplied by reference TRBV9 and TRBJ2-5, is DSGVTQTPKHLITATGQRVTLRCSPRSGDLSVYWYQQSLDQGLQFLIQYYNGEERAKGNILERFSAQQFPDLHSELNLSSLELGDSALYFCASSVGFGYGETQYFGPGTRLLVL.